This TCR beta chain is from a study of blood T cell repertoires in COVID-19. This CDR3 comprises 14 residues. Germline V gene data show CDR1 as MNHEY and CDR2 as SVGEGT. With 4 bases removed from V and 2 bases from J, the gap between germline ends came to 12 bases. Clones were sequenced by immunoSEQ multiplex PCR, and TCRdb holds only the in-frame ones, with some missing. Of 150,000 to 200,000 clones detected, approximately 80% appear once; the ten largest clones hold approximately 10%. This receptor was taken from a man over 45 who had recovered from COVID-19. Sample: PBMCs or T cells enriched from blood (not recorded which). This chain connects TRBV6-2 or TRBV6-3 to TRBJ2-7; the D is unclear. The CDR3 spells CASSSKAGTYEQYF. The CDR3 DNA reads as TGTGCCAGCAGTTCGAAAGCAGGCACCTACGAGCAGTACTTC.